Below, 2 T cell receptor beta chains from the same sample are listed, as sequenced in a study of blood T cell repertoires in COVID-19 (dated by TCRdb to 2018 to 2020). Libraries were made using the immunoSEQ multiplex PCR assay. The table comes from immuneACCESS by way of TCRdb, which keeps in-frame sequences with V and J called. Part of the clones is missing from these tables; in studies checked, under half for an unresolved V gene and the rest for unknown reasons. Across this sample there are 37,000 or so clones, with roughly 90% seen only once. The ten largest clones capture roughly 12% of the sample. The source material was peripheral blood. These receptors were obtained from a man between 70 and 80 years old with acute or convalescent COVID-19.

The chain uses TRBV5-5 and TRBJ2-7, with D unresolved. Germline CDR1 reads SGHKS; CDR2 reads YYEKEE (reference sequence). This CDR3 comprises 14 residues. V shed 0 bases and J shed 7 bases, with 14 bases lying between them. CDR3 amino acids: CASSLAAQALEQYF. In DNA form, the CDR3 reads TGTGCCAGCAGCTTGGCCGCGCAGGCCCTTGAGCAGTACTTC.

V usage is TRBV7-9 and J usage is TRBJ2-2, with TRBD1 as a possible D gene (6 bases). In germline, CDR1 is SEHNR, CDR2 FQNEAQ (reference sequence). This CDR3 contains 12 residues. The V end lost 5 bases, the J end lost 6 bases, and 7 bases lay between the germline ends. The CDR3 DNA is TGTGCCAGCAGCCAGGGGTCCGGGGAGCTGTTTTTT. It specifies CASSQGSGELFF.